This entry describes one T cell receptor (beta chain). This record belongs to a study of control samples from healthy donors and cancer patients. The assay was immunoSEQ multiplex PCR, and TCRdb's table has in-frame clones only and misses some. The sample comprises 70,000 to 85,000 clones, roughly 84% of which are singletons, and approximately 10% rests with the top ten. The germline CDR1 and CDR2 sequences are SGHVS and FQNEAQ. The V and J ends lost 1 base and 4 bases respectively, with 7 bases between them. This CDR3 comprises 13 residues. The source is a man between 60 and 75 years old with head and neck cancer. The material sequenced was PBMCs. The chain employs TRBV7-8 and TRBJ1-1; D call uncertain. CDR3 bases: TGTGCCAGCAGCTTAGGCTTACGCACTGAAGCTTTCTTT. Translation gives CASSLGLRTEAFF. The full variable domain, its missing parts supplied by reference TRBV7-8 and TRBJ1-1, is GAGVSQSPRYKVAKRGQDVALRCDPISGHVSLFWYQQALGQGPEFLTYFQNEAQLDKSGLPSDRFFAERPEGSVSTLKIQRTQQEDSAVYLCASSLGLRTEAFFGQGTRLTVV.